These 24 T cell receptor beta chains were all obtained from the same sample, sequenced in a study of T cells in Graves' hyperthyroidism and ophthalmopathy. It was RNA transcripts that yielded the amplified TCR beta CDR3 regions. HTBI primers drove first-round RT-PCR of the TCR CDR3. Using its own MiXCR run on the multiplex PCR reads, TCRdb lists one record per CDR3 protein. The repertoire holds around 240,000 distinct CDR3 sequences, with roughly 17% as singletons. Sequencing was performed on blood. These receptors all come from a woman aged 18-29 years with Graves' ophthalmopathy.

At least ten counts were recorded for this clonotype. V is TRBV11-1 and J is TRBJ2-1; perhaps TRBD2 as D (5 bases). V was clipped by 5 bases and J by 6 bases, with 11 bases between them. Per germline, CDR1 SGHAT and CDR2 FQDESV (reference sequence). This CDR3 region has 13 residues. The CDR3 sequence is CASSKLGPNEQFF. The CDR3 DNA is TGTGCCAGCAGCAAACTAGGACCCAATGAGCAGTTCTTC. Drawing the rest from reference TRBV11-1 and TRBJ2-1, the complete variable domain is EAEVAQSPRYKITEKSQAVAFWCDPISGHATLYWYRQILGQGPELLVQFQDESVVDDSQLPKDRFSAERLKGVDSTLKIQPAELGDSAMYLCASSKLGPNEQFFGPGTRLTVL.

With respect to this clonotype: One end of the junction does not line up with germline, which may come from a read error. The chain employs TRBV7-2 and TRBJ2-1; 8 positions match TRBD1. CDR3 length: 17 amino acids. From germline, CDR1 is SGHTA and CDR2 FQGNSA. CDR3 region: CVSSLDLGRGGTGEQFF. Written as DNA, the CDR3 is TGTGTCAGCAGCTTAGATCTAGGTAGAGGAGGGACAGGTGAGCAGTTCTTC.

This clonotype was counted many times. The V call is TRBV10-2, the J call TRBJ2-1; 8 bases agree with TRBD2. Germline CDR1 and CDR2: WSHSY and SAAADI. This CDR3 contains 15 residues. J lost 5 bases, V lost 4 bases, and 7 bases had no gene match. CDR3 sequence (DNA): TGCGCCAGCAGTGGGCTCGGGGGGGTGGACAATGAGCAGTTCTTC. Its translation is CASSGLGGVDNEQFF.

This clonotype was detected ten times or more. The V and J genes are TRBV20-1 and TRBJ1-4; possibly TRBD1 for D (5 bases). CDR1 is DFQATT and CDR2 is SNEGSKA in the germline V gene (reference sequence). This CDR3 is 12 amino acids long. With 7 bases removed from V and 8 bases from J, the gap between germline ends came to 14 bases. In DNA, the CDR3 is TGCAGTGTTCTCCCAGGGAGGGAAAAACTGTTTTTT. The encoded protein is CSVLPGREKLFF.

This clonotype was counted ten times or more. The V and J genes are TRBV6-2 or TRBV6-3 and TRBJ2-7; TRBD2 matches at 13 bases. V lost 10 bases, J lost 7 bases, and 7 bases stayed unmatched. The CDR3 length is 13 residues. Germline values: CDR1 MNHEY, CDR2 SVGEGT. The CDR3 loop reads CAIRLAGGQEQYF. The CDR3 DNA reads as TGTGCCATCCGACTAGCGGGAGGTCAAGAGCAGTACTTC.

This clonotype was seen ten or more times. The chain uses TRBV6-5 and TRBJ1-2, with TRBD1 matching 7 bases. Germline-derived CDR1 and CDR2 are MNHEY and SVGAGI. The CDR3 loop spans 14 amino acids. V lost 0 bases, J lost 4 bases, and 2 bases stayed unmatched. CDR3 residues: CASSYSGGVYGYTF. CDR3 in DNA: TGTGCCAGCAGTTACTCAGGGGGCGTCTATGGCTACACCTTC.

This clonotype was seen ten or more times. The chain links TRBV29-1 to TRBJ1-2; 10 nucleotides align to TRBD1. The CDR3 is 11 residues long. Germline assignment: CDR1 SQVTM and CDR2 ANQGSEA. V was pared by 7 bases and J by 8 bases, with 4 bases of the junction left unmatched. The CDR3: CSADRGRGYTF. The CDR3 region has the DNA TGCAGCGCTGACAGGGGGCGAGGCTACACCTTC.

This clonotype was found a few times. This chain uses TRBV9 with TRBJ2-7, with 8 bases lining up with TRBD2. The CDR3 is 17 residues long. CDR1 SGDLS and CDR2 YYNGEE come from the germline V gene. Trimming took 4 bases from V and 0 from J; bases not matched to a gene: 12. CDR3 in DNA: TGTGCCAGCAGCCCCCACGGGGGCGGGGGGACCTCCTACGAGCAGTACTTC. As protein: CASSPHGGGGTSYEQYF.

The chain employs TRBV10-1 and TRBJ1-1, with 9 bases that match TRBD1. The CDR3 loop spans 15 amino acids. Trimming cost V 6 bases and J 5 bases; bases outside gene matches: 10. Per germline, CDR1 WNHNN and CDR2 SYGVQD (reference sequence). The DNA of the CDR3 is TGCGCCAGCAGCCCGAACAGGGGGCCTGGGACTGAAGCTTTCTTT. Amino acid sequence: CASSPNRGPGTEAFF.

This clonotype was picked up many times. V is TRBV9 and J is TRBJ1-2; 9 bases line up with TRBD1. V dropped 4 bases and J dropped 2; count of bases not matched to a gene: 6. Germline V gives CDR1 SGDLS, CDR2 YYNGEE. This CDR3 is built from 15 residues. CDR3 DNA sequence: TGTGCCAGCAGCCCAACAGGGGGCGCGAACTATGGCTACACCTTC. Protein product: CASSPTGGANYGYTF.

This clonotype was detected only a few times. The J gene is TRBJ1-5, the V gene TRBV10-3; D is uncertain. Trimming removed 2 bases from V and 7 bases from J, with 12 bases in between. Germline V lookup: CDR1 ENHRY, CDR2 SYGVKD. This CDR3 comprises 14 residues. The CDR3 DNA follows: TGTGCCATCAGTGAGCGGCCCAATGCGCAGCCCCAGCATTTT. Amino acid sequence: CAISERPNAQPQHF.

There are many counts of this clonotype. This chain's CDR3 is CASSQSSVGVVSGELFF. As DNA, the CDR3 is TGTGCCAGCAGCCAAAGCTCGGTGGGAGTGGTTTCCGGGGAGCTGTTTTTT. The chain couples TRBV14 to TRBJ2-2, with a weak D call TRBD2 (5 bases). Germline lookup yields CDR1 SGHDN and CDR2 FVKESK. Trimming pared 2 bases from V and 6 bases from J, leaving 19 bases between. There are 17 residues in the CDR3.

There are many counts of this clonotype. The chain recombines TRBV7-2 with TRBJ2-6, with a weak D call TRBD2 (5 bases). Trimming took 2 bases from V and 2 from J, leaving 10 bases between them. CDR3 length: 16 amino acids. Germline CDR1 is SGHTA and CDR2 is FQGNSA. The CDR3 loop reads CASSLRGSAGANVLTF. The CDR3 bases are TGTGCCAGCAGCTTACGGGGATCGGCTGGGGCCAACGTCCTGACTTTC.

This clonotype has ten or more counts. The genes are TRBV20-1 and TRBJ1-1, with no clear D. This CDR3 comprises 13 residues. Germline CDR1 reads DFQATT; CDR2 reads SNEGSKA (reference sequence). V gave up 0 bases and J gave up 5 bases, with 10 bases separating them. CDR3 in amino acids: CSAREILGTEAFF. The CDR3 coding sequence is TGCAGTGCTAGAGAGATTTTGGGGACTGAAGCTTTCTTT.

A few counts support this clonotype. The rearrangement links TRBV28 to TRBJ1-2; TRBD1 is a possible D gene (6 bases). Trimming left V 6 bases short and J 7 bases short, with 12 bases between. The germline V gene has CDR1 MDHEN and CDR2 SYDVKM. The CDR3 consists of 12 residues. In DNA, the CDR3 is TGTGCCAGCAGACAGGGTTTCCTTGGCTACACCTTC. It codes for CASRQGFLGYTF.

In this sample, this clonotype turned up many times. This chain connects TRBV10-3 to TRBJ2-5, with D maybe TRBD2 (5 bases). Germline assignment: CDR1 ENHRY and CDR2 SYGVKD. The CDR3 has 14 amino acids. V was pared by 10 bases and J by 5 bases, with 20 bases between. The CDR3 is CATSNPGMAETQYF. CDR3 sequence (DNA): TGTGCCACCTCGAACCCCGGGATGGCGGAGACCCAGTACTTC.

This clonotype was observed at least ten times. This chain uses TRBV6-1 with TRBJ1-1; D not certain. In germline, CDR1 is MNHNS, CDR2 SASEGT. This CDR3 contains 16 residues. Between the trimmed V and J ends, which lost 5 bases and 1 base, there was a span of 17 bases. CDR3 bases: TGTGCCAGCAGTTTAATGGGAGGTCAGTCGAACACTGAAGCTTTCTTT. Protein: CASSLMGGQSNTEAFF.

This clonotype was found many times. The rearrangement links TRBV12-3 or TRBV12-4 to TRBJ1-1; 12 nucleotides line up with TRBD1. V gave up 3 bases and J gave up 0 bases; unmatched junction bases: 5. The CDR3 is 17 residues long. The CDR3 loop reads CASSFGTGGLVNTEAFF. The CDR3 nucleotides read TGTGCCAGCAGTTTCGGGACAGGGGGCCTGGTGAACACTGAAGCTTTCTTT.

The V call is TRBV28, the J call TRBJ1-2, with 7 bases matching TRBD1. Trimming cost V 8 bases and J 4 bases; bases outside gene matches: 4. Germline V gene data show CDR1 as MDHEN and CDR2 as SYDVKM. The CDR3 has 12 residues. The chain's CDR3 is CASPGQPYGYTF. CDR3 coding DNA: TGTGCCAGCCCGGGACAGCCCTATGGCTACACCTTC.

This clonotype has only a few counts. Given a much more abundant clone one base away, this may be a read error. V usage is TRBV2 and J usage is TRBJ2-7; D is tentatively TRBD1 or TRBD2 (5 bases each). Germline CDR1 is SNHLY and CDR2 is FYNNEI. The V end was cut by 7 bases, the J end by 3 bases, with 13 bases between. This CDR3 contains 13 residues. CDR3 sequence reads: CASNVGGFYEQYF. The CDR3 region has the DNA TGTGCCAGCAATGTTGGGGGATTCTACGAGCAGTACTTC.

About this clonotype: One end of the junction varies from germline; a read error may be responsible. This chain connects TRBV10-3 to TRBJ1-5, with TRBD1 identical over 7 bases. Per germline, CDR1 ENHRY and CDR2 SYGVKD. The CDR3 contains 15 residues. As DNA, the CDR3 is TGTGCCAGCAGTTACGAAGAATACAGGGGTCAGCCCCGGCATTTT. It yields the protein CASSYEEYRGQPRHF.

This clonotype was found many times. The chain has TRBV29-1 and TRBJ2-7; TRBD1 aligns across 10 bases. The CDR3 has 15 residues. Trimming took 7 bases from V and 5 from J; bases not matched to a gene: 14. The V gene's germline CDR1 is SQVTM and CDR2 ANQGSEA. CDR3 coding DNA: TGCAGCGCTACCGATGCTAGGACAGGGGGTGACGAGCAGTACTTC. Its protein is CSATDARTGGDEQYF.

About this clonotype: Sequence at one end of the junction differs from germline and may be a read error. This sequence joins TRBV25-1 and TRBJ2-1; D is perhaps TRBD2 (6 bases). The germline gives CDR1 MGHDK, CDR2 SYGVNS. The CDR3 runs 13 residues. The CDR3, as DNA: TGTGCCAGCAACCAGGAGGGCTACGATGAGCAGTTCTTC. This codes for CASNQEGYDEQFF.

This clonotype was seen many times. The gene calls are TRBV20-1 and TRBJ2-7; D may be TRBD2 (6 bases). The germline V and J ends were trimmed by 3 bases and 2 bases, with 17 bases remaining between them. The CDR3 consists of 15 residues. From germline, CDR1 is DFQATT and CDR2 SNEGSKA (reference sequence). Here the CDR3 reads CSASTDLAGTYEQYF. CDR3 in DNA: TGCAGTGCTAGCACAGACTTGGCGGGAACCTACGAGCAGTACTTC.